What follows are 10 T cell receptor beta chains derived from one specimen sequenced in a study of blood T cells in healthy people across ages. Combining a sample-barcoded 5' primer with a J-beta primer mix, a second PCR ran for 7 to 11 cycles. TCRdb recomputed calls from the 5' RACE reads with MiXCR, one row per CDR3 protein. The sample includes approximately 730,000 distinct CDR3 sequences, about 53% of them seen just once. Sample: blood. The receptors stem from a man older than 75 in good health.

Details on this clonotype: A much larger clone lies a single base off, so this may be a read error. The chain couples TRBV7-9 to TRBJ2-2, with D maybe TRBD2 (9 bases). CDR3 length: 19 amino acids. CDR1 SEHNR and CDR2 FQNEAQ come from the germline V gene (reference sequence). CDR3 nucleotide sequence: TGTGTCAGCAGCCCAGGGGGCCTAGCGGGAAGACGACTAGTAGGGGAGCTGTTTTTT. This gives the protein CVSSPGGLAGRRLVGELFF.

This clonotype was found once. V and J are TRBV3-1 and TRBJ2-1; 10 bases map to TRBD2. Trimming removed 1 base from V and 4 bases from J; junction bases left unmatched: 16. This CDR3 is 20 amino acids long. Germline V gene data show CDR1 as LGHDT and CDR2 as YNNKEL (reference sequence). This CDR3 is CASSQGSRRTSGPAYNEQFF. CDR3 bases: TGTGCCAGCAGCCAAGGGTCCCGTCGGACTAGCGGACCTGCTTACAATGAGCAGTTCTTC.

This clonotype was counted only a few times. This rearrangement joins TRBV11-1 to TRBJ2-3; maybe TRBD1 (5 bases). This CDR3 has 15 amino acids. Deletions cut 5 bases from V and 3 bases from J, with 15 bases between. The germline gives CDR1 SGHAT, CDR2 FQDESV (reference sequence). CDR3 sequence reads: CASSPPDRLTDTQYF. The CDR3 bases are TGTGCCAGCAGCCCACCCGACAGATTGACAGATACGCAGTATTTT.

V gene TRBV6-5 combines with J gene TRBJ2-7, with 8 bases that match TRBD1. The CDR3 is 15 amino acids. V lost 4 bases to trimming and J lost 5 bases; unmatched junction nucleotides: 10. CDR1 is MNHEY and CDR2 is SVGAGI in the germline V gene. DNA of the CDR3: TGTGCCAGCAGTTTGACAGGGGCAATGTTCCACGAGCAGTACTTC. It codes for CASSLTGAMFHEQYF.

This clonotype was detected a few times. The rearrangement links TRBV7-2 to TRBJ2-3; 8 positions agree with TRBD1. The CDR3 covers 14 residues. CDR1 is SGHTA and CDR2 is FQGNSA in the germline V gene. The ends lost 8 bases at V and 14 bases at J; junction bases unmatched: 18. CDR3: CASLYRGAARYAYF. DNA of the CDR3: TGTGCCAGCCTCTACAGGGGGGCGGCCAGATACGCGTATTTT.

A note on this clonotype: This clone may be a read error of a much larger clone one base away. The chain has TRBV29-1 and TRBJ2-5, with D possibly matching TRBD2 (5 bases). The germline V and J ends were trimmed by 5 bases and 5 bases, with 12 bases remaining between them. The CDR3 length is 12 residues. The germline V gene has CDR1 SQVTM and CDR2 ANQGSEA. The CDR3 region is CSVTRPGETQYF. For the CDR3, the DNA is TGCAGCGTTACCAGACCGGGGGAGACCCAGTACTTC.

This clonotype was seen a few times. The chain carries TRBV7-2 and TRBJ2-5; no reliable D call. This CDR3 comprises 13 residues. Trimming cost V 5 bases and J 5 bases, with 12 bases left between them. Germline CDR1 SGHTA, CDR2 FQGNSA. The CDR3 region has the DNA TGTGCCAGCAGCCCCGCCGGATTGGAGACCCAGTACTTC. It codes for CASSPAGLETQYF.

The chain has TRBV5-1 and TRBJ2-1, with a weak D call TRBD2 (6 bases). The tail of the sequence fits TRBJ2-7 better, so the J call may be wrong. The CDR3 totals 14 residues. CDR1 and CDR2 (germline): SGHRS, YFSETQ. The CDR3 protein is CASSGQGGPYEQYF. CDR3 in DNA: TGCGCCAGCAGCGGGCAGGGAGGCCCCTACGAGCAGTACTTC.

The rearrangement links TRBV29-1 to TRBJ2-1; D is unclear. This CDR3 is 11 amino acids long. Germline assignment: CDR1 SQVTM and CDR2 ANQGSEA. With 3 bases removed from V and 7 bases from J, the gap between germline ends came to 7 bases. The CDR3 here is CSVDGENEQFF. The CDR3 DNA is TGCAGCGTTGATGGCGAGAATGAGCAGTTCTTC.

In this sample, this clonotype turned up a few times. The chain has TRBV12-3 or TRBV12-4 and TRBJ1-2, with unresolved D. The ends were cut back, 6 bases at V and 5 bases at J, with 4 bases in the middle. The length of the CDR3 is 10 residues. This chain's CDR3 is CASSLYGYTF. The CDR3 DNA reads as TGTGCCAGCAGCTTGTATGGCTACACCTTC.